What follows are 2 T cell receptor beta chains derived from one specimen sequenced in a study of blood T cell repertoires in COVID-19 (dated by TCRdb to 2018 to 2020). Library preparation was by the immunoSEQ multiplex PCR assay. TCRdb re-hosts the immuneACCESS table, in-frame sequences only. Its copies lack some clones; in the studies checked, an unresolved V gene accounts for under half of them, and the cause for the rest is not known. The sample includes around 390,000 clones, with approximately 90% observed a single time. The leading ten clones occupy around 9.3% of the sample. The sample consisted of PBMCs or T cells enriched from blood (not recorded which). These receptor sequences come from a woman aged 45 to 65 who had recovered from COVID-19.

The genes are TRBV4-1 and TRBJ1-1; TRBD1 might be the D (6 bases). The CDR3 length is 17 residues. In germline, CDR1 is MGHRA, CDR2 YSYEKL. V was cut by 0 bases and J by 1 base, with 15 bases left in between. CDR3 loop: CASSQERNRDTNTEAFF. The CDR3 DNA follows: TGCGCCAGCAGCCAAGAAAGGAACCGGGACACGAACACTGAAGCTTTCTTT.

CDR3 loop: CASSLQADNEQFF. Written as DNA, the CDR3 is TGTGCCAGCAGTCTTCAGGCCGACAATGAGCAGTTCTTC. The chain joins TRBV7-9 to TRBJ2-1; D is uncertain. The CDR3 has 13 residues. Germline V gene sequence: CDR1 SEHNR, CDR2 FQNEAQ (reference sequence). V was shortened by 6 bases and J by 5 bases, with 11 bases between the two germline ends.